A single sample gave rise to the 5 T cell receptor beta chains below, sequenced in a study of blood T cell repertoires in COVID-19. Assay used: immunoSEQ multiplex PCR; TCRdb lists only in-frame clones, some missing. The profile shows more than 200,000 clones, around 88% of them singletons. The specimen sequenced was peripheral blood. These receptors were collected from a man older than 75 with acute or convalescent COVID-19.

The chain combines TRBV11-2 with TRBJ1-6; TRBD1 aligns across 9 bases. The V gene's germline CDR1 is SGHAT and CDR2 FQNNGV. After removal of 5 bases from V and 5 bases from J, the junction contained 4 bases not matched to a gene. The CDR3 has 15 amino acids. The CDR3 bases are TGTGCCAGCAGCCCCGGACAGGGGAATAATTCACCCCTCCACTTT. Residues: CASSPGQGNNSPLHF.

The rearrangement uses TRBV28 and TRBJ2-3, with 8 bases matching TRBD1. V shed 3 bases, J shed 5 bases, and the junction held 13 bases outside the gene matches. The CDR3 covers 17 residues. The germline gives CDR1 MDHEN, CDR2 SYDVKM. The CDR3 sequence is CASSFLTGGKIKDTQYF. CDR3 nucleotide sequence: TGTGCCAGCAGTTTCCTCACAGGGGGTAAAATTAAAGATACGCAGTATTTT.

The chain has TRBV30 and TRBJ1-2; D is unclear. The CDR3 spans 13 residues. V shed 2 bases and J shed 1 base, with 8 bases lying between them. In germline, CDR1 is GTSNPN, CDR2 SVGIG (reference sequence). DNA for the CDR3: TGTGCCTGGAGTATTGCGGATAACTATGGCTACACCTTC. It yields the protein CAWSIADNYGYTF.

The V and J genes are TRBV28 and TRBJ2-1; 9 bases are a match to TRBD1. The CDR3 spans 16 residues. Per the germline V gene, CDR1 is MDHEN and CDR2 is SYDVKM. V shed 2 bases and J 3 bases; nucleotides not matched to a gene: 5. CDR3 in amino acids: CASSLLSGQGYNEQFF. CDR3 in DNA: TGTGCCAGCAGTTTACTTTCGGGACAGGGCTACAATGAGCAGTTCTTC.

The DNA of the CDR3 is TGTGCCACCAGCAGAGAGAGGGGGCCCTACGAGCAGTACTTC. Translating it yields CATSRERGPYEQYF. This rearrangement joins TRBV15 to TRBJ2-7; 7 positions match TRBD1. Trimming took 0 bases from V and 2 from J; bases not matched to a gene: 1. From germline, CDR1 is LNHNV and CDR2 YYDKDF (reference sequence). This CDR3 is built from 14 residues.